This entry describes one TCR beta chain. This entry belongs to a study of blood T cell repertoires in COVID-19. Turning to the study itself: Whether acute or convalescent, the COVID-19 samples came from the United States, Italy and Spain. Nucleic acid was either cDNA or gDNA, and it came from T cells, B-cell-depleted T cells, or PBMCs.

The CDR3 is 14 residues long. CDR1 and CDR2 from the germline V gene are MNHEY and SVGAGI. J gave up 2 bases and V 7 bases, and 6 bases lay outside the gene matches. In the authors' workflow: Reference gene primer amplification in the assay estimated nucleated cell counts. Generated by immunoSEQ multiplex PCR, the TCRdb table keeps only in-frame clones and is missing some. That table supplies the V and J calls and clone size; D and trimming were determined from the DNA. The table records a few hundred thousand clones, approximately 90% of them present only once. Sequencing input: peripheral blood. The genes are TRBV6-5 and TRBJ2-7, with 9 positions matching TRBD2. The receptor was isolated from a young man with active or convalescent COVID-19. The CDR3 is CASTARGRAYEQYF. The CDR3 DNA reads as TGTGCCAGCACGGCGCGCGGGAGGGCCTACGAGCAGTACTTC.